This T cell receptor beta chain comes out of a study of sequential checkpoint blockade in melanoma. The treatment here: randomized to nivolumab then ipilimumab (arm A) or the reverse (arm B). CDR1 and CDR2 (germline): MNHEY, SMNVEV (reference sequence). CDR3 length: 15 residues. Trimming removed 4 bases at V and 4 bases at J, with 14 bases between. Generated by immunoSEQ multiplex PCR, the TCRdb table keeps only in-frame clones and is missing some. The sample records 34,000 or so clones, roughly 84% being singletons. The material sequenced was CD8+ T cells sorted from blood (inferred from file names), taken from a patient given nivolumab and ipilimumab in sequence. The V and J genes are TRBV27 and TRBJ2-1, with D perhaps TRBD2 (6 bases). The TCR comes from a human donor with melanoma. This CDR3 is CASSSPPGLYNEQFF. The CDR3 DNA follows: TGTGCCAGCAGTTCGCCTCCGGGACTTTACAATGAGCAGTTCTTC.